This T cell receptor (beta chain) was observed in a study of CD8+ T cells in alopecia areata. Overall study results and limits: Relative to normal scalp, lesional scalp, especially alopecia totalis/universalis, showed higher clonality. With patients, TCR sharing proved less clear than in mice, a difference possibly related to HLA.

Germline assignment: CDR1 NNHNN and CDR2 SYGAGS (reference sequence). V gave up 2 bases and J gave up 0 bases, with 13 bases separating them. CDR3 size: 16 residues. This clone showed up just a few times. Antigen unknown. Any gene name here is a mouse gene name. The read ends 4 residues early relative to the CDR3; the germline J gene fills the gap. The sequencing template was cDNA reverse transcribed from extracted RNA. Method: immunoSEQ multiplex PCR; TCRdb's copy keeps in-frame clones and lacks some. Singletons are absent from the sample, which has around 110,000 clones. Sequenced material: lesional skin. The sequence derives from a C3H/HeJ mouse with alopecia areata. Mouse MHC haplotype: H2-k. The chain joins TRBV13-2 to TRBJ2-3, with D maybe TRBD2 (6 bases). The sequenced CDR3 bases are TGTGCCAGCGGTGAGACTTGGGGGTCTAGTGCAGAA. This sequence encodes CASGETWGSSAE. The CDR3 in full is CASGETWGSSAETLYF.